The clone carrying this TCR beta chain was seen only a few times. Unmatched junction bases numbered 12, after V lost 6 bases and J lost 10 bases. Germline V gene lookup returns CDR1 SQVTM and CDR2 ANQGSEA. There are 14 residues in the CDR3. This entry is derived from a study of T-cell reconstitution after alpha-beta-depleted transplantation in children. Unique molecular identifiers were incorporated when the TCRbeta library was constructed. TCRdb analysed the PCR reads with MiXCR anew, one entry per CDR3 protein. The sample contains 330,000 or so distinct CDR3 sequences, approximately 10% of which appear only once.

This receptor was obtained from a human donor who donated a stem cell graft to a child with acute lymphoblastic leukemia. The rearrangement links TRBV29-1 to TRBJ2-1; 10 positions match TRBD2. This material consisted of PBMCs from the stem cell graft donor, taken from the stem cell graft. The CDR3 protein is CSVGGSGRVGEQFF. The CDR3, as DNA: TGCAGCGTGGGGGGGAGCGGGAGGGTAGGAGAGCAGTTCTTC.